A selection of T cell receptor beta chains follows, all from one sample in a study of persistence of HIV-infected CD4 T cells. Generated by immunoSEQ multiplex PCR, the TCRdb table keeps only in-frame clones and is missing some. Seen here are approximately 40,000 clones, more than 75% observed once, and the top ten hold 13% to 15%. These TCRs' antigens remain unknown. Sequencing was performed on CD4+ T cells sorted from PBMCs after roughly 18-hour stimulation, taken from a patient who received antiretroviral therapy. The receptors were sampled from an adult man with HIV who was CMV-seropositive. Both conserved end residues are part of each CDR3. The order of the fields is V gene, clone size, J gene, D gene, CDR3 protein, CDR3 DNA. D genes are given only for firm matches. Clone sizes are given selectively: once, few, many, or a class where the clone is expanded.

>TRBV3-1/TRBV3-2|.|TRBJ1-1|.
CASRTGTVNTEAFF
TGTGCCAGCAGAACAGGGACGGTGAACACTGAAGCTTTCTTT
>TRBV7-3|.|TRBJ2-2|TRBD2
CASSPMLGLAANTGELFF
TGTGCCAGCAGCCCAATGTTGGGACTAGCGGCGAACACCGGGGAGCTGTTTTTT
>TRBV15|.|TRBJ1-1|.
CATSRGTANTEAFF
TGTGCCACCAGCAGAGGGACGGCGAACACTGAAGCTTTCTTT
>TRBV19|.|TRBJ1-5|.
CASRRKGLNGGNQPQHF
TGTGCCAGTAGGCGAAAGGGACTCAATGGAGGCAATCAGCCCCAGCATTTT
>TRBV2|.|TRBJ2-3|TRBD2
CASSRGVGLTDTQYF
TGTGCCAGCAGTCGGGGGGTTGGACTCACAGATACGCAGTATTTT
>TRBV30|.|TRBJ1-5|TRBD1
CAWGGQGPYSNQPQHF
TGTGCCTGGGGGGGACAGGGGCCTTATAGCAATCAGCCCCAGCATTTT
>TRBV4-2|once|TRBJ2-7|.
CASSQVKDGNSYEQYF
TGTGCCAGCAGCCAAGTAAAGGACGGCAACTCCTACGAGCAGTACTTC
>TRBV3-1/TRBV3-2|.|TRBJ2-3|TRBD2
CASSQDDGLAGADTQYF
TGTGCCAGCAGCCAAGACGATGGACTAGCTGGGGCAGATACGCAGTATTTT
>TRBV4-1|.|TRBJ1-1|TRBD1
CASSQETGQGAFEAFF
TGCGCCAGCAGCCAAGAGACCGGACAGGGGGCCTTTGAAGCTTTCTTT
>TRBV10-3|few|TRBJ2-3|TRBD2
CAIGRAGGPGTQYF
TGTGCCATCGGGCGAGCGGGGGGGCCAGGTACGCAGTATTTT
>TRBV7-9|once|TRBJ2-7|.
CASSFGQGNEQYF
TGTGCCAGCAGCTTTGGGCAGGGGAACGAGCAGTACTTC
>TRBV6-4|.|TRBJ1-6|TRBD1
CASSVQGANSPLHF
TGTGCCAGCAGTGTTCAGGGGGCGAATTCACCCCTCCACTTT
>TRBV19|.|TRBJ1-6|.
CASPTDYNSPLHF
TGTGCCAGCCCGACGGATTATAATTCACCCCTCCACTTT
>TRBV7-8|.|TRBJ2-1|.
CASSFSDEGEQFF
TGTGCCAGCAGCTTTAGCGACGAGGGTGAGCAGTTCTTC
>TRBV27|.|TRBJ2-7|.
CASSLTSSYEQYF
TGTGCCAGCAGTTTGACCTCCTCCTACGAGCAGTACTTC
>TRBV18|.|TRBJ2-7|TRBD1
CASSTSTGGLYEQYF
TGTGCCAGCTCAACATCGACAGGGGGTCTCTACGAGCAGTACTTC
>TRBV5-1|few|TRBJ1-1|TRBD1
CASSLGGDRMNTEAFF
TGCGCCAGCAGCTTGGGAGGGGACAGAATGAACACTGAAGCTTTCTTT
>TRBV5-6|.|TRBJ2-7|.
CASSLGTGHGAYEQYF
TGTGCCAGCAGCTTGGGAACAGGTCATGGAGCCTACGAGCAGTACTTC
>TRBV28|.|TRBJ2-5|TRBD1
CASSSGTAWFQYF
TGTGCCAGCAGTTCCGGGACAGCATGGTTCCAGTACTTC
>TRBV10-3|few|TRBJ1-1|.
CAISESGRFTEAFF
TGTGCCATCAGTGAGTCAGGCAGGTTTACTGAAGCTTTCTTT
>TRBV15|.|TRBJ2-1|TRBD2
CATSPRGGRATGNEQFF
TGTGCCACCAGCCCTCGGGGCGGGAGGGCCACGGGCAATGAGCAGTTCTTC
>TRBV9|.|TRBJ2-5|.
CASSVARWDNIYF
TGTGCCAGCAGCGTAGCCAGGTGGGATAACATATACTTC
>TRBV30|.|TRBJ1-4|.
CAWSAGSDGEKLFF
TGTGCCTGGAGTGCGGGGTCCGACGGGGAAAAACTGTTTTTT
>TRBV9|.|TRBJ2-6|.
CASSVARGANVLTF
TGTGCCAGCAGCGTAGCCAGAGGGGCCAACGTCCTGACTTTC
>TRBV2|.|TRBJ1-1|.
CASSERGGNTEAFF
TGTGCCAGCAGTGAAAGGGGCGGAAACACTGAAGCTTTCTTT
>TRBV5-8|.|TRBJ1-1|.
CASSLQTLNTEAFF
TGTGCCAGCAGCTTGCAAACCCTGAACACTGAAGCTTTCTTT
>TRBV19|few|TRBJ1-5|.
CASNAGPNQPQHF
TGTGCCAGTAATGCAGGGCCGAATCAGCCCCAGCATTTT
>TRBV5-4|.|TRBJ2-2|.
CASSFQGNTGELFF
TGTGCCAGCAGCTTTCAGGGGAACACCGGGGAGCTGTTTTTT
>TRBV5-1|.|TRBJ2-7|.
CASSSDRREQYF
TGCGCCAGCAGCTCCGACAGGAGGGAGCAGTACTTC
>TRBV21-1|.|TRBJ2-1|.
CASSSIDSTHNEQFF
TGTGCCAGCAGCAGTATTGACAGCACACACAATGAGCAGTTCTTC
>TRBV5-4|few|TRBJ2-7|.
CASSLGEPKTYEQYF
TGTGCCAGCAGCTTGGGTGAGCCGAAAACCTACGAGCAGTACTTC
>TRBV7-6|.|TRBJ2-1|TRBD2
CASGGLEGHEQFF
TGTGCCAGCGGGGGACTAGAAGGCCATGAGCAGTTCTTC
>TRBV11-1|once|TRBJ2-1|.
CASSLVVSGNEQFF
TGTGCCAGCAGCTTGGTAGTGTCGGGCAATGAGCAGTTCTTC
>TRBV12-3/TRBV12-4|.|TRBJ1-2|.
CASTSGTVYGYTF
TGTGCCAGCACCAGTGGGACCGTCTATGGCTACACCTTC